This T cell receptor (beta chain) was found in a study of CD8 T cells in ankylosing spondylitis. This clonotype was counted only a few times. Its antigen is currently unknown. Study-level findings and limits: What seemed typical of ankylosing spondylitis blood was a TCR beta motif built from roughly eight highly homologous variants.

This CDR3 has 14 amino acids. V dropped 0 bases and J dropped 4 bases, with 9 bases sitting between them. The germline V gene encodes CDR1 SGDLS and CDR2 YYNGEE. TCRdb itself ran the 5' RACE reads through MiXCR, one entry per CDR3 protein. The sample comprises about 800,000 distinct CDR3 sequences, 12% of which are singletons, and just over 0.5% rests with the top ten. The V gene is TRBV9, the J gene TRBJ2-3; D gene uncertain. Specimen: blood, either unsorted or a sorted T cell fraction (not recorded which). The receptor was isolated from a male donor with ankylosing spondylitis. Here the CDR3 reads CASSVVGSSDTQYF. CDR3 DNA: TGTGCCAGCAGCGTAGTTGGTAGCTCAGATACGCAGTATTTT.